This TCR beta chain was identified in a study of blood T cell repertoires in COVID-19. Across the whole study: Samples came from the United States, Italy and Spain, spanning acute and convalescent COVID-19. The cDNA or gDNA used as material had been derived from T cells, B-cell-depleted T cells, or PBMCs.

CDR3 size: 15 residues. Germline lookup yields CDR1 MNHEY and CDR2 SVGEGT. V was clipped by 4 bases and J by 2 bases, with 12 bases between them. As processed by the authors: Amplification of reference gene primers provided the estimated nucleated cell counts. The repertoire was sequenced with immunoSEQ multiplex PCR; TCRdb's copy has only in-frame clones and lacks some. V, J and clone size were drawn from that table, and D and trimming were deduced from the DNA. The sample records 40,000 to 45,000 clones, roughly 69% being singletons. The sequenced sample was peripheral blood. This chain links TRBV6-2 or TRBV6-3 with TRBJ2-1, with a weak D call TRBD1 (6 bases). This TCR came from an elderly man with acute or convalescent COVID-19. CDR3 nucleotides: TGTGCCAGCAGTTTACAGGGAGAAGCCTACAATGAGCAGTTCTTC. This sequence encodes CASSLQGEAYNEQFF.